Presented here are 31 T cell receptor beta chains from one specimen sequenced in a study of T cells in Graves' hyperthyroidism and ophthalmopathy. There were TCR beta CDR3 regions amplified from RNA transcripts. In the first-round RT-PCR of the TCR CDR3, the HTBI primer set was used. TCRdb ran MiXCR on the multiplex PCR reads and lists one entry per CDR3 protein. Of fewer than 450,000 distinct CDR3 sequences in the sample, about 15% were seen once. Input material: blood. These receptors all come from a woman aged 55-75 years with Graves' ophthalmopathy.

At least ten counts were recorded for this clonotype. The chain has TRBV12-3 or TRBV12-4 and TRBJ1-3; the D is unclear. V was trimmed by 2 bases and J by 4 bases, leaving 6 bases between them. CDR3 length: 13 residues. The CDR3 DNA follows: TGTGCCAGCAGTTTACAACAGGGAAACACCATATATTTT. It yields the protein CASSLQQGNTIYF.

This clonotype was found many times. This rearrangement joins TRBV20-1 to TRBJ2-5, with 11 positions matching TRBD2. CDR1 is DFQATT and CDR2 is SNEGSKA in the germline V gene (reference sequence). J lost 4 bases, V lost 3 bases, and 4 bases had no gene match. The CDR3 runs to 14 residues. The CDR3 region is CSASLLAGVETQYF. Written as DNA, the CDR3 is TGCAGTGCTAGCTTACTAGCGGGAGTAGAGACCCAGTACTTC.

This clonotype was found a few times. This chain joins TRBV6-1 and TRBJ2-1, with 7 bases aligning to TRBD2. The CDR3 has 14 amino acids. CDR1 and CDR2 from the germline V gene are MNHNS and SASEGT. J lost 0 bases, V lost 6 bases, and 2 bases had no gene match. CDR3 residues: CASRGGPSYNEQFF. The CDR3 bases are TGTGCCAGCAGGGGAGGGCCCTCCTACAATGAGCAGTTCTTC.

The chain recombines TRBV7-9 with TRBJ2-2, with 13 nucleotides matching TRBD2. Germline CDR1 is SEHNR and CDR2 is FQNEAQ (reference sequence). With V trimmed by 1 base and J by 3 bases, 11 bases remained unmatched. The CDR3 has 20 amino acids. CDR3 DNA: TGTGCCAGCAGCTTAGGACTAGCGGGAGGATTATCGGGGGACACCGGGGAGCTGTTTTTT. It specifies CASSLGLAGGLSGDTGELFF.

This clonotype was seen ten or more times. The V call is TRBV7-2, the J call TRBJ2-5; D not resolved. V shed 5 bases and J shed 3 bases, with 10 bases lying between them. The CDR3 covers 13 residues. Germline V gene data show CDR1 as SGHTA and CDR2 as FQGNSA. This CDR3 is CASSRRREETQYF. CDR3 DNA sequence: TGTGCCAGCAGCCGTCGAAGAGAAGAGACCCAGTACTTC. The complete variable domain, with remaining parts taken from reference TRBV7-2 and TRBJ2-5, reads GAGVSQSPSNKVTEKGKDVELRCDPISGHTALYWYRQSLGQGLEFLIYFQGNSAPDKSGLPSDRFSAERTGGSVSTLTIQRTQQEDSAVYLCASSRRREETQYFGPGTRLLVL.

This clonotype was detected only a few times. The chain employs TRBV5-6 and TRBJ1-5; D is unresolved. Trimming shortened V by 4 bases and J by 2 bases, and 10 bases separated the two germline ends. Germline values: CDR1 SGHDT, CDR2 YYEEEE. CDR3 length: 14 residues. The CDR3 is CASSPYKGNQPQHF. In DNA, the CDR3 is TGTGCCAGCAGCCCTTACAAGGGCAATCAGCCCCAGCATTTT.

This clonotype has just a few counts. The chain has TRBV25-1 and TRBJ2-3; D might be TRBD2 (7 bases). The CDR3 covers 13 residues. V was trimmed by 7 bases and J by 4 bases, leaving 12 bases between them. Germline V CDR1 and CDR2: MGHDK, SYGVNS. This CDR3 is CASTRGAADTQYF. As DNA, the CDR3 is TGTGCCAGCACCCGGGGGGCCGCAGATACGCAGTATTTT.

The V gene is TRBV7-2, the J gene TRBJ2-7; 9 bases map to TRBD2. This CDR3 spans 18 amino acids. The V segment lost 2 bases and the J segment 7 bases; nucleotides outside the gene matches: 18. Germline V lookup: CDR1 SGHTA, CDR2 FQGNSA. The CDR3 DNA is TGTGCCAGCAGCTTATTTTCCAGACTAGCGGAGCCCCAGGGAGAGCAGTACTTC. Translating gives CASSLFSRLAEPQGEQYF.

Ten or more counts support this clonotype. The rearrangement uses TRBV11-2 and TRBJ2-1; D may be TRBD1 or TRBD2 (7 bases each). The CDR3 loop spans 17 amino acids. Germline CDR1 SGHAT, CDR2 FQNNGV. V shed 2 bases and J shed 11 bases, with 25 bases lying between them. Written as DNA, the CDR3 is TGTGCCAGCAGCTTATTAGGATTGAGGGAGGGGGCGGGACAGCAGTTCTTC. This encodes CASSLLGLREGAGQQFF.

This clonotype was counted ten times or more. The V call is TRBV20-1, the J call TRBJ2-1; TRBD1 matches 7 bases. CDR3 size: 14 residues. Per germline, CDR1 DFQATT and CDR2 SNEGSKA (reference sequence). The trim removed 8 bases at V and 9 bases at J, leaving 16 bases unmatched. The CDR3 sequence is CSPSPRGPYREQFF. As DNA, the CDR3 is TGCAGTCCCTCCCCGAGGGGGCCCTATCGTGAGCAGTTCTTC.

The V and J genes are TRBV9 and TRBJ2-1, with D tentatively TRBD1 (6 bases). The CDR3 spans 14 residues. CDR1 and CDR2 (germline): SGDLS, YYNGEE. V was cut by 4 bases and J by 7 bases, with 15 bases left in between. CDR3 protein: CASSSTGQGNEQFF. CDR3 nucleotides: TGTGCCAGCAGCTCAACAGGGCAGGGGAATGAGCAGTTCTTC.

In this sample, this clonotype turned up once. V is TRBV7-2 and J is TRBJ2-7; D might be TRBD1 or TRBD2, each matching 5 bases. The germline V and J ends were trimmed by 3 bases and 2 bases, with 14 bases remaining between them. The CDR3 has 15 residues. Germline V gene data show CDR1 as SGHTA and CDR2 as FQGNSA. CDR3 nucleotides: TGTGCCAGCAGCTTTGGTCCCCGAGGGGCCTACGAGCAGTACTTC. As protein: CASSFGPRGAYEQYF.

This clonotype has just a few counts. The chain recombines TRBV5-1 with TRBJ2-1; possible D gene TRBD1, 6 bases. Germline CDR1 SGHRS, CDR2 YFSETQ. The germline V and J ends were trimmed by 5 bases and 6 bases, with 15 bases remaining between them. This CDR3 is 14 amino acids long. The DNA of the CDR3 is TGCGCCAGCAGAAACCCCGGACAGACCAATGAGCAGTTCTTC. Translated, it gives CASRNPGQTNEQFF.

This clonotype was seen many times. The chain recombines TRBV7-2 with TRBJ2-1; D unresolved. This CDR3 has 13 amino acids. CDR1 and CDR2 from the germline V gene are SGHTA and FQGNSA. Trimming pared 2 bases from V and 6 bases from J, leaving 8 bases between. CDR3 in DNA: TGTGCCAGCAGCTTAAGTTCTGGCAATGAGCAGTTCTTC. Translation gives CASSLSSGNEQFF. The whole variable domain, filled in from reference TRBV7-2 and TRBJ2-1, reads GAGVSQSPSNKVTEKGKDVELRCDPISGHTALYWYRQSLGQGLEFLIYFQGNSAPDKSGLPSDRFSAERTGGSVSTLTIQRTQQEDSAVYLCASSLSSGNEQFFGPGTRLTVL.

At least ten counts were recorded for this clonotype. CDR3 bases: TGTGCCAGCAGCTATGGATCCCTCGATGAGCAGTTCTTC. Encoded protein: CASSYGSLDEQFF. The genes are TRBV3-1 and TRBJ2-1; D is unclear. V shed 5 bases and J shed 8 bases, with 13 bases lying between them. This CDR3 is built from 13 residues. The germline gives CDR1 LGHDT, CDR2 YNNKEL (reference sequence).

This clonotype occurred many times. The chain carries TRBV5-1 and TRBJ2-7; TRBD2 matches at 7 bases. The trim removed 3 bases at V and 3 bases at J, leaving 9 bases unmatched. CDR1 is SGHRS, CDR2 YFSETQ, per germline. The CDR3 is made up of 15 amino acids. The chain's CDR3 is CASSSVRGDGYEQYF. In DNA, the CDR3 is TGCGCCAGCAGCTCGGTTCGGGGGGACGGCTACGAGCAGTACTTC.

This clonotype was found a few times. The chain joins TRBV13 to TRBJ2-7; D ambiguous. The CDR3 loop spans 14 amino acids. Germline CDR1 is PRHDT and CDR2 is FYEKMQ (reference sequence). Trimming took off 4 bases at V and 3 bases at J, with 13 bases between the two ends. CDR3 loop: CASSSWQKSYEQYF. DNA of the CDR3: TGTGCCAGCAGCTCATGGCAAAAGAGCTACGAGCAGTACTTC.

This clonotype was counted at least ten times. The chain combines TRBV6-1 with TRBJ1-2; D is undetermined. The CDR3 is 13 amino acids. Trimming shortened V by 5 bases and J by 4 bases, and 11 bases separated the two germline ends. Germline V gene data show CDR1 as MNHNS and CDR2 as SASEGT. Here the CDR3 reads CASSNGEGYGYTF. Here the CDR3 DNA reads TGTGCCAGCAGTAACGGGGAGGGCTATGGCTACACCTTC.

Worth noting for this clonotype: A much larger clone lies one base from this, so it may be a read error. The rearrangement joins TRBV5-6 to TRBJ2-1; no firm D call. Germline CDR1 and CDR2: SGHDT and YYEEEE. The CDR3 is made up of 14 amino acids. V was trimmed by 4 bases and J by 9 bases, leaving 17 bases between them. The CDR3 protein is CASSPTHSHSEQFF. CDR3 coding DNA: TGTGCCAGCAGCCCGACTCACTCCCATAGTGAGCAGTTCTTC.

This clonotype came up a few times. The V and J genes are TRBV5-1 and TRBJ1-4; weak D call: TRBD1 (5 bases). In germline, CDR1 is SGHRS, CDR2 YFSETQ. V lost 5 bases to trimming and J lost 8 bases, with 13 bases between them. The CDR3 has 13 residues. The CDR3 loop reads CASSQGAYEKLFF. The CDR3 DNA reads as TGCGCCAGCAGTCAGGGTGCCTACGAAAAACTGTTTTTT.

This clonotype was seen many times. This chain joins TRBV2 and TRBJ1-2; TRBD1 aligns across 7 bases. Looked up from germline, CDR1 is SNHLY and CDR2 is FYNNEI. V was clipped by 1 base and J by 8 bases; unmatched bases: 10. The CDR3 spans 15 residues. The CDR3 sequence is CASSEVKGAPQGYTF. In nucleotides, the CDR3 is TGTGCCAGCAGTGAAGTGAAGGGGGCTCCCCAGGGCTACACCTTC.

This clonotype was counted between two and nine times. V is TRBV15 and J is TRBJ1-4; no reliable D call. V lost 0 bases to trimming and J lost 8 bases, with 16 bases between them. The V gene's germline CDR1 is LNHNV and CDR2 YYDKDF (reference sequence). The CDR3 has 16 residues. The CDR3 coding sequence is TGTGCCACCAGCAGAGATCCTAAGGCCCTGGGCGAAAAACTGTTTTTT. It specifies CATSRDPKALGEKLFF.

This clonotype was found many times. The rearrangement uses TRBV5-1 and TRBJ2-2; 9 bases align to TRBD1. CDR1 is SGHRS, CDR2 YFSETQ, per germline. Unmatched junction bases numbered 7, after V lost 4 bases and J lost 6 bases. CDR3 length: 15 amino acids. The CDR3 DNA follows: TGCGCCAGCAGCATCCTACAGGGGGCCGCCGGGGAGCTGTTTTTT. Amino acids: CASSILQGAAGELFF.

In this sample, this clonotype turned up many times. The V gene is TRBV20-1, the J gene TRBJ2-3, with D maybe TRBD1 (6 bases). This CDR3 spans 16 amino acids. Deletions cut 5 bases from V and 1 base from J, with 19 bases between. Germline loops: CDR1 DFQATT, CDR2 SNEGSKA (reference sequence). In nucleotides, the CDR3 is TGCAGTGCTCCCAAAGTAACAGGGACCCGCACAGATACGCAGTATTTT. As protein: CSAPKVTGTRTDTQYF.

The table lists this clonotype with many counts. This sequence joins TRBV10-3 and TRBJ2-1; 10 bases agree with TRBD2. Germline lookup yields CDR1 ENHRY and CDR2 SYGVKD. This CDR3 has 16 residues. J lost 6 bases, V lost 3 bases, and 8 bases had no gene match. CDR3 bases: TGTGCCATCAGTGATGAAGCGGGAGGGCTTTCCAATGAGCAGTTCTTC. It is translated as CAISDEAGGLSNEQFF.

Comment on this clonotype: The junction does not match germline at one end; this may be a read error. The chain combines TRBV6-2 or TRBV6-3 with TRBJ2-2; no definite D call. Germline V CDR1 and CDR2: MNHEY, SVGEGT. The CDR3 runs 15 residues. CDR3 in DNA: TGTGCCATCAGTGAAGAAAGGCGTAACACCGGGGAGCTGTTTTTT. This encodes CAISEERRNTGELFF.

In this sample, this clonotype turned up a few times. Germline is not matched at one junction end, which may reflect a read error. J is TRBJ2-2 and V is TRBV7-9; the D gene is possibly TRBD2 (6 bases). The length of the CDR3 is 15 residues. Germline CDR1 reads SEHNR; CDR2 reads FQNEAQ (reference sequence). CDR3 sequence reads: CASSLSVTNTGGLFF. The CDR3 region has the DNA TGTGCCAGCAGCTTATCTGTCACGAACACCGGGGGGCTGTTTTTT.

Ten or more counts support this clonotype. V and J are TRBV7-2 and TRBJ2-1, with 9 bases identical to TRBD2. There are 15 residues in the CDR3. Germline-derived CDR1 and CDR2 are SGHTA and FQGNSA. Trimming cost V 5 bases and J 6 bases; bases outside gene matches: 8. The CDR3 sequence: CASSPTLTSGNEQFF. The CDR3 nucleotides read TGTGCCAGCAGCCCAACCTTGACTAGCGGCAATGAGCAGTTCTTC.

This clonotype was recorded many times. This chain joins TRBV5-1 and TRBJ1-1; D gene ambiguous. Trimming left V 0 bases short and J 1 base short, with 7 bases between. The CDR3 totals 14 residues. CDR1 is SGHRS, CDR2 YFSETQ, per germline. CDR3 nucleotide sequence: TGCGCCAGCAGCTTGGGACATAAGAACACTGAAGCTTTCTTT. Translating gives CASSLGHKNTEAFF.

Turning to this clonotype: A much larger clone is a single base away; this may be a read error. V is TRBV6-1 and J is TRBJ2-7; D possibly uses TRBD1 or TRBD2 (6 bases each). The CDR3 contains 15 residues. The V end lost 7 bases, the J end lost 3 bases, and 19 bases lay between the germline ends. From germline, CDR1 is MNHNS and CDR2 SASEGT. The CDR3 is CASTSPGRGRYEQYF. In DNA, the CDR3 is TGTGCCAGCACGAGTCCGGGACGGGGGCGCTACGAGCAGTACTTC.

The CDR3, as DNA: TGTGCCAGCAGTTACTCGAGAGGGGGTGAAAAACTGTTTTTT. As protein: CASSYSRGGEKLFF. This chain uses TRBV6-6 with TRBJ1-4; D may be TRBD1 (6 bases). This CDR3 contains 14 residues. The V end lost 0 bases, the J end lost 7 bases, and 9 bases lay between the germline ends. In germline, CDR1 is MNHNY, CDR2 SVGAGI (reference sequence).